These 2 T cell receptor beta chains originate from one sample sequenced in a study of post-analysis software for immune sequencing data. General study findings and limits: Compared with controls, patients had more of about five TRBV segments, including TRBV5-6, TRBV5-1 and TRBV20-1.

The antigens of these receptors remain unknown. Presence of unique molecular identifiers characterized the TCR beta cDNA libraries. MiXCR, run by TCRdb on the PCR reads, gives a single entry per CDR3 protein. The data contain approximately 460,000 distinct CDR3 sequences, around 40% of them seen just once; the ten biggest clones take up over 10%. The sequencing input was blood. The receptor source for this set is a girl between 5 and 17 years old with multiple sclerosis.

J is TRBJ2-7 and V is TRBV29-1; D not resolved. Germline CDR1 SQVTM, CDR2 ANQGSEA. The CDR3 length is 12 residues. The V gene lost 4 bases and the J gene lost 7 bases, with 14 bases spanning the gap. CDR3 DNA: TGCAGCGTTGCCCCAGCCTCCGATGAGCAGTACTTC. Translated, it gives CSVAPASDEQYF.

This chain uses TRBV12-3 or TRBV12-4 with TRBJ2-7; 12 nucleotides line up with TRBD2. This CDR3 has 14 residues. Trimming cost V 6 bases and J 3 bases; bases outside gene matches: 3. The CDR3 region is CASRPGLAGYEQYF. The DNA of the CDR3 is TGTGCCAGCAGGCCGGGACTAGCGGGCTACGAGCAGTACTTC.